This passage covers 8 T cell receptor beta chains from one sample sequenced in a study of cytomegalovirus exposure and HLA in healthy donors. 60 Vbeta and 13 Jbeta primers were used in PCR. Measured with immunoSEQ multiplex PCR; TCRdb has only the in-frame clones, and not every one. The sample carries approximately 100,000 clones, 80% to 85% recorded once. Sequencing was done on a sample of PBMCs. The receptor set was obtained from a middle-aged man in good health and CMV-seronegative.

CDR3 loop: CASSQGQGSYEQYF. The DNA of the CDR3 is TGCGCCAGCAGCCAGGGACAGGGATCCTACGAGCAGTACTTC. The chain combines TRBV4-1 with TRBJ2-7; 9 bases are shared with TRBD1. Germline V gives CDR1 MGHRA, CDR2 YSYEKL. This CDR3 comprises 14 residues. V was clipped by 3 bases and J by 1 base; unmatched bases: 1.

This clone was seen more than once but under ten times. The V call is TRBV18, the J call TRBJ2-1; D gene uncertain. This CDR3 is 13 amino acids long. Between the trimmed V and J ends, which lost 3 bases and 10 bases, there was a span of 13 bases. The germline V gene has CDR1 KGHSH and CDR2 LQKENI. The DNA of the CDR3 is TGTGCCAGCTCACCCCCGGAGAGTATCGAGCAGTTCTTC. Protein sequence: CASSPPESIEQFF.

The chain carries TRBV5-1 and TRBJ2-7; TRBD1 aligns across 12 bases. Unmatched junction bases numbered 6, after V lost 0 bases and J lost 5 bases. CDR1 is SGHRS and CDR2 is YFSETQ in the germline V gene. This CDR3 region has 16 residues. The CDR3: CASSLGGGTGGNEQYF. The CDR3 DNA is TGCGCCAGCAGCTTGGGTGGCGGGACAGGGGGCAACGAGCAGTACTTC.

The CDR3: CASRVGEVKDYGYTF. The CDR3 DNA is TGTGCCAGCAGGGTAGGGGAAGTAAAAGACTATGGCTACACCTTC. The chain combines TRBV5-6 with TRBJ1-2; possibly TRBD1 for D (5 bases). The CDR3 contains 15 residues. The germline V gene encodes CDR1 SGHDT and CDR2 YYEEEE. V lost 5 bases and J lost 3, with 17 bases in between. Variable domain in full (rest from reference TRBV5-6 and TRBJ1-2): DAGVTQSPTHLIKTRGQQVTLRCSPKSGHDTVSWYQQALGQGPQFIFQYYEEEERQRGNFPDRFSGHQFPNYSSELNVNALLLGDSALYLCASRVGEVKDYGYTFGSGTRLTVV.

CDR3: CASSLFSGGNSNQPQHF. The CDR3 nucleotides are TGTGCCAGCAGCTTGTTCTCGGGGGGGAATAGCAATCAGCCCCAGCATTTT. J is TRBJ1-5 and V is TRBV5-4, with D maybe TRBD1 (5 bases). Per germline, CDR1 SGHNT and CDR2 YYREEE (reference sequence). Trimming stripped 1 base from V and 0 bases from J, with 14 bases between. The CDR3 runs to 17 residues.

J is TRBJ2-7 and V is TRBV6-5; weak D call: TRBD2 (5 bases). CDR3 length equals 15 residues. V lost 2 bases and J 3 bases, leaving 14 bases between the germline ends. Germline V gene lookup returns CDR1 MNHEY and CDR2 SVGAGI. CDR3 bases: TGTGCCAGCAGTTACCTCAGAGGGAGTGACTACGAGCAGTACTTC. This gives the protein CASSYLRGSDYEQYF.

This clone occurred a few times. V gene TRBV2 combines with J gene TRBJ2-6, with a weak D call TRBD1 (6 bases). From germline, CDR1 is SNHLY and CDR2 FYNNEI. The CDR3 has 15 residues. Trimming left V 1 base short and J 2 bases short, with 6 bases between. CDR3 sequence reads: CASSEDRAGANVLTF. For the CDR3, the DNA is TGTGCCAGCAGTGAAGACAGGGCTGGGGCCAACGTCCTGACTTTC.

The gene calls are TRBV19 and TRBJ2-7, with D perhaps matching TRBD1 (5 bases). Trimming cost V 9 bases and J 2 bases, with 20 bases left between them. This CDR3 contains 15 residues. Germline V lookup: CDR1 LNHDA, CDR2 SQIVND (reference sequence). The CDR3 loop is CARGITGAETYEQYF. Here the CDR3 DNA reads TGTGCCAGAGGGATCACAGGCGCCGAGACCTACGAGCAGTACTTC.